This T cell receptor beta chain was captured in a study of graft-versus-host responses after intestinal transplantation. Study in general: The recipients all started with anti-thymocyte globulin induction and then took tacrolimus and steroids for around 3 years. Findings of the study overall: Peak circulating GvH clone levels tracked with early post-transplant HvG declines.

This clone was seen a handful of times. Repertoires were generated with immunoSEQ multiplex PCR, while TCRdb's copy carries only in-frame clones and drops some. This table holds some 22,000 clones, 40% to 50% found once. Labeling with CFSE marked about 200,000 responder cells, which were plated with about 200,000 irradiated, violet-dye-labeled stimulator cells. Proliferating CFSE-low CD3+CD4+ and CD3+CD8+ responders were sorted after the reaction. The sequences come from alloreactive CD8+ T cells from a mixed lymphocyte reaction culture, collected before intestinal transplant. Subset indicated: CFSE-low proliferating T cells sorted from approximately 6-day pre-transplant mixed lymphocyte reaction (GvH or HvG direction). The TCR sequence derives from a human patient who received an intestinal transplant.

CDR3 nucleotide sequence: TGTGCCAGCAGCTTAACGCAGGGGAACTATGGCTACACCTTC. Protein sequence: CASSLTQGNYGYTF. This chain joins TRBV7-3 and TRBJ1-2, with a tentative D call TRBD1 (6 bases). Trimming removed 0 bases at V and 2 bases at J, with 7 bases between. This CDR3 has 14 residues. The germline V gene encodes CDR1 SGHTA and CDR2 FQGTGA.